The T cell receptor (beta chain) under discussion was sequenced for a study of cytotoxic CD8 clonotypes in ibrutinib-treated CLL. TCRdb's table, derived via immunoSEQ multiplex PCR, lists solely in-frame clones and lacks some. Of some 150,000 clones detected, 70% to 80% appear once; the ten largest clones hold 4.5% to 6%. The sequence came from a human donor with chronic lymphocytic leukemia. The sequencing used PBMCs, collected after 24 months of ibrutinib treatment.

The CDR3 is CASSSPPEQQETQYF. The CDR3 DNA is TGTGCCAGTAGTAGCCCGCCGGAACAACAAGAGACCCAGTACTTC. J is TRBJ2-5 and V is TRBV19; D call uncertain. V lost 4 bases and J lost 2, with 14 bases in between. The CDR3 has 15 amino acids. Germline V gene lookup returns CDR1 LNHDA and CDR2 SQIVND (reference sequence).